Following are 6 T cell receptor beta chains from one sample sequenced in a study of cytomegalovirus exposure and HLA in healthy donors. The PCR made use of 60 Vbeta and 13 Jbeta primers. Profiled with immunoSEQ multiplex PCR; TCRdb holds only in-frame clones, not every one. Of over 85,000 clones in the sample, 65% to 80% are singletons; the top ten hold roughly 6.2%. Sequencing used PBMCs. These receptors all come from a man aged 30 to 45 in good health and CMV-seropositive.

This sequence joins TRBV6-6 and TRBJ1-6, with 7 bases aligning to TRBD1. This CDR3 is built from 15 residues. The V gene's germline CDR1 is MNHNY and CDR2 SVGAGI (reference sequence). Trimming cost V 0 bases and J 8 bases; bases outside gene matches: 4. The CDR3 coding sequence is TGTGCCAGCAGTTACTCAGGGCAGGGGGATTCACCCCTCCACTTT. Translated, it gives CASSYSGQGDSPLHF.

There are a few counts of this clone. The rearrangement joins TRBV25-1 to TRBJ1-5; possibly TRBD1 for D (6 bases). Trimming took off 11 bases at V and 0 bases at J, with 8 bases between the two ends. The CDR3 is 12 amino acids. Germline V gene data show CDR1 as MGHDK and CDR2 as SYGVNS. The CDR3, as DNA: TGTGCCGCAGGGGATAGCAATCAGCCCCAGCATTTT. Protein sequence: CAAGDSNQPQHF.

This chain links TRBV9 with TRBJ2-5; the match to TRBD1 covers 7 bases. The CDR3 loop spans 14 amino acids. Trimming cost V 4 bases and J 0 bases; bases outside gene matches: 3. The germline V gene has CDR1 SGDLS and CDR2 YYNGEE. CDR3 sequence: CASSFGTDQETQYF. The CDR3 coding sequence is TGTGCCAGCAGCTTTGGGACAGACCAAGAGACCCAGTACTTC.

The gene calls are TRBV5-4 and TRBJ2-7; D might be TRBD1 (5 bases). Trimming pared 0 bases from V and 6 bases from J, leaving 19 bases between. The CDR3 extends over 16 amino acids. CDR1 is SGHNT, CDR2 YYREEE, per germline (reference sequence). The CDR3 loop reads CASSLGGPAERTEQYF. CDR3 bases: TGTGCCAGCAGCTTGGGGGGCCCCGCGGAGCGCACCGAGCAGTACTTC.

The J gene is TRBJ1-3, the V gene TRBV25-1, with D perhaps TRBD1 (6 bases). Trimming removed 3 bases at V and 6 bases at J, with 18 bases between. The germline CDR1 and CDR2 sequences are MGHDK and SYGVNS. The CDR3 is 16 amino acids. The CDR3 DNA reads TGTGCCAGCAGTGAGGCTATGGGGGCTCAGGAAAACACCATATATTTT. This translates into CASSEAMGAQENTIYF.

This chain links TRBV6-1 with TRBJ2-7; D not certain. V lost 6 bases, J lost 2 bases, and 17 bases lay in between. This CDR3 contains 15 residues. Germline V gives CDR1 MNHNS, CDR2 SASEGT. This chain's CDR3 is CASSETAPFPYEQYF. In DNA, the CDR3 is TGTGCCAGCAGCGAAACAGCACCCTTTCCCTACGAGCAGTACTTC.